The 18 T cell receptor beta chains presented below share a single source sample, sequenced in a study of CD8 T cells in Susac syndrome. The authors reverse transcribed about 0.5 to 1 ug RNA with random hexamers. TCRdb reprocessed the immunoSEQ multiplex PCR reads via MiXCR and lists one record per CDR3 protein. The sample consists of 400,000 to 550,000 distinct CDR3 sequences, 85% to 90% of them appearing once. Sequencing was done on a sample of CD8+ T cells from PBMCs. All receptors derive from a human donor with multiple sclerosis.

The chain is built from TRBV28 and TRBJ2-4; D not certain. The CDR3 runs 13 residues. CDR1 MDHEN and CDR2 SYDVKM come from the germline V gene. V lost 1 base and J 2 bases, leaving 3 bases between the germline ends. The CDR3 bases are TGTGCCAGCAGTTTATCCCCCAAAAACATTCAGTACTTC. Translating it yields CASSLSPKNIQYF.

The rearrangement uses TRBV7-9 and TRBJ1-1; D possibly corresponds to TRBD1 (6 bases). V was trimmed by 5 bases and J by 1 base, leaving 14 bases between them. The CDR3 loop spans 15 amino acids. The germline V gene has CDR1 SEHNR and CDR2 FQNEAQ (reference sequence). CDR3 coding DNA: TGTGCCAGCAGCCAAGCGGGGGGCGAGAACACTGAAGCTTTCTTT. Translation gives CASSQAGGENTEAFF.

The chain links TRBV6-5 to TRBJ2-1; TRBD2 is a possible D gene (6 bases). Deletions cut 0 bases from V and 8 bases from J, with 8 bases between. Per germline, CDR1 MNHEY and CDR2 SVGAGI. CDR3 size: 13 residues. Written as DNA, the CDR3 is TGTGCCAGCAGTTACTCAGGGGAGGATGAGCAGTTCTTC. Protein product: CASSYSGEDEQFF.

This chain joins TRBV6-6 and TRBJ2-1; TRBD2 matches 9 bases. V was clipped by 6 bases and J by 6 bases; unmatched bases: 9. Germline V gene sequence: CDR1 MNHNY, CDR2 SVGAGI (reference sequence). This CDR3 has 15 amino acids. The DNA of the CDR3 is TGTGCCAGCAGGGCCCTGGCGGGAGGGTTCAATGAGCAGTTCTTC. Its translation: CASRALAGGFNEQFF.

The chain has TRBV6-4 and TRBJ2-1; 8 nucleotides agree with TRBD2. Trimming cost V 0 bases and J 9 bases; bases outside gene matches: 7. The CDR3 totals 15 residues. Germline V lookup: CDR1 MRHNA, CDR2 SNTAGT. The CDR3: CASSDSTGGPSEQFF. CDR3 DNA: TGTGCCAGCAGTGACTCTACGGGGGGGCCGTCTGAGCAGTTCTTC.

The V and J genes are TRBV27 and TRBJ1-4; D perhaps matches TRBD1 (6 bases). Trimming took off 6 bases at V and 4 bases at J, with 9 bases between the two ends. Germline CDR1 is MNHEY and CDR2 is SMNVEV (reference sequence). The CDR3 length is 13 residues. The CDR3 region is CASSGTFNEKLFF. CDR3 DNA sequence: TGTGCCAGCAGCGGGACATTTAATGAAAAACTGTTTTTT.

This chain joins TRBV4-1 and TRBJ1-2; no firm D call. V lost 2 bases to trimming and J lost 0 bases, with 7 bases between them. The CDR3 covers 14 residues. CDR1 is MGHRA, CDR2 YSYEKL, per germline. In DNA form, the CDR3 reads TGCGCCAGCAGCCAACCCCAGGCTAACTATGGCTACACCTTC. It yields the protein CASSQPQANYGYTF.

The rearrangement links TRBV12-3 or TRBV12-4 to TRBJ1-1; possible D gene TRBD1, 6 bases. This CDR3 is 15 amino acids long. The V gene lost 6 bases and the J gene lost 3 bases, with 17 bases spanning the gap. CDR3: CASRETGGFDTEAFF. The CDR3 DNA is TGTGCCAGCAGGGAGACAGGAGGGTTCGACACTGAAGCTTTCTTT.

The chain has TRBV6-6 and TRBJ2-3; unclear D gene. Trimming removed 3 bases at V and 2 bases at J, with 9 bases between. This CDR3 region has 14 residues. Per germline, CDR1 MNHNY and CDR2 SVGAGI (reference sequence). The CDR3 region has the DNA TGTGCCAGCAGTTATGCGGAGACCACAGATACGCAGTATTTT. Translated: CASSYAETTDTQYF.

The chain carries TRBV7-9 and TRBJ2-1; TRBD1 agrees at 9 bases. Germline V gene lookup returns CDR1 SEHNR and CDR2 FQNEAQ (reference sequence). V was pared by 4 bases and J by 5 bases, with 12 bases of the junction left unmatched. There are 17 residues in the CDR3. The CDR3 region is CASSSVTGGSIDNEQFF. The CDR3, as DNA: TGTGCCAGCAGCTCCGTAACAGGGGGCTCGATTGACAATGAGCAGTTCTTC.

The chain joins TRBV2 to TRBJ2-2, with TRBD1 as a possible D gene (6 bases). Trimming left V 7 bases short and J 1 base short, with 16 bases between. This CDR3 has 16 residues. Germline V gene data show CDR1 as SNHLY and CDR2 as FYNNEI. This CDR3 reads CASIQQRTVNTGELFF. CDR3 sequence (DNA): TGTGCCAGCATCCAACAAAGGACAGTGAACACCGGGGAGCTGTTTTTT.

The chain is built from TRBV5-4 and TRBJ2-3; 8 bases fit TRBD2. V trimming: 3 bases; J trimming: 2 bases; junction bases outside the gene matches: 8. CDR3 size: 16 residues. CDR1 is SGHNT, CDR2 YYREEE, per germline (reference sequence). CDR3 sequence reads: CASSYSLADYTDTQYF. The CDR3 nucleotides read TGTGCCAGCAGCTACTCACTAGCGGATTACACAGATACGCAGTATTTT.

V gene TRBV27 combines with J gene TRBJ2-1; the D is unclear. Germline CDR1 reads MNHEY; CDR2 reads SMNVEV (reference sequence). The CDR3 extends over 15 amino acids. V lost 4 bases, J lost 8 bases, and 18 bases lay in between. CDR3 nucleotides: TGTGCCAGCAGTTCCCTAAAGAGAGGTTCCCATGAGCAGTTCTTC. It specifies CASSSLKRGSHEQFF.

This chain connects TRBV27 to TRBJ2-5, with 8 bases matching TRBD2. The germline gives CDR1 MNHEY, CDR2 SMNVEV (reference sequence). CDR3 length: 15 amino acids. V shed 4 bases and J 5 bases; nucleotides not matched to a gene: 9. This CDR3 reads CASSWLGGAPETQYF. CDR3 sequence (DNA): TGTGCCAGCAGTTGGCTCGGGGGGGCCCCGGAGACCCAGTACTTC.

CDR3 sequence: CASSTLDMANYGYTF. DNA for the CDR3: TGTGCCAGTAGTACACTCGACATGGCGAACTATGGCTACACCTTC. This chain uses TRBV19 with TRBJ1-2, with D hard to call. Germline CDR1 is LNHDA and CDR2 is SQIVND (reference sequence). Trimming stripped 4 bases from V and 2 bases from J, with 14 bases between. The CDR3 has 15 residues.

This clonotype was counted a few times. The CDR3 sequence: CASTPTPVYGYTF. The CDR3 DNA sequence: TGTGCCAGCACTCCAACTCCAGTGTATGGCTACACCTTC. The chain has TRBV6-5 and TRBJ1-2; D unresolved. Germline values: CDR1 MNHEY, CDR2 SVGAGI. Trimming left V 7 bases short and J 5 bases short, with 14 bases between. The CDR3 contains 13 residues.

The rearrangement uses TRBV7-9 and TRBJ2-1; D not resolved. From germline, CDR1 is SEHNR and CDR2 FQNEAQ (reference sequence). Trimming took 3 bases from V and 9 from J, leaving 9 bases between them. CDR3 length: 12 residues. The CDR3 spells CASSFTESEQFF. Here the CDR3 DNA reads TGTGCCAGCAGCTTCACAGAGAGTGAGCAGTTCTTC.

CDR3 DNA: TGTGCCAGCAGTCCACTAACGACAGGACCGAACACTGAAGCTTTCTTT. Amino acid sequence: CASSPLTTGPNTEAFF. V usage is TRBV27 and J usage is TRBJ1-1, with a possible D match to TRBD1 (6 bases). The CDR3 consists of 16 residues. V was clipped by 5 bases and J by 1 base, with 17 bases between them. The germline gives CDR1 MNHEY, CDR2 SMNVEV (reference sequence).